The rows below give T cell receptor beta chains drawn from one sample of a study of T-cell memory formation after mild COVID-19. From the 5' RACE reads, TCRdb called clonotypes with MiXCR, one entry per CDR3 protein. The sample lists about 110,000 distinct CDR3 sequences, approximately 13% seen once, with approximately 30% in the top ten. The sequenced material came from PBMCs or a T cell subset sorted from them (not recorded which). The receptors derive from an adult woman who had mild COVID-19 (a few samples of this study predate the infection). Cell type and time point are not known. Each CDR3 is given with its conserved first and last residue. D genes are given only for firm matches. Expanded clones are given a class, and other clones once, few, many or no size at all.

J,D,length,size,V,DNA,CDR3
TRBJ2-7,NA,11,NA,TRBV7-8,TGTGCCAGCAGCAGAGACTACGAGCAGTACTTC,CASSRDYEQYF
TRBJ2-2,TRBD2,15,NA,TRBV9,TGTGCCAGCAGCATCGCTAGCGGGGGGTCCGGGGAGCTGTTTTTT,CASSIASGGSGELFF
TRBJ2-7,TRBD2,14,NA,TRBV7-9,TGTGCCATCGCACCCCTAGCGGGAGCGGGCGAGCAGTACTTC,CAIAPLAGAGEQYF
TRBJ2-1,NA,13,few,TRBV9,TGTGCCAGCAGCGCGGGTTTCCCTGTGGGGCAGTTCTTC,CASSAGFPVGQFF
TRBJ2-1,TRBD2,15,few,TRBV9,TGTGCCAGCAGCGTTGGCGGGGGCTCCTACAATGAGCAGTTCTTC,CASSVGGGSYNEQFF
TRBJ2-5,NA,14,NA,TRBV5-6,TGTGCCAGCAGCTCCACCGGAGACCAAGAGACCCAGTACTTC,CASSSTGDQETQYF
TRBJ2-1,NA,14,few,TRBV7-9,TGTGCCAGCAGCACTAGAATCCCCTACAATGAGCAGTTCTTC,CASSTRIPYNEQFF
TRBJ2-3,NA,11,NA,TRBV20-1,TGCAGTGCTAAGTGGGCTGGTACGCAGTATTTT,CSAKWAGTQYF
TRBJ2-7,NA,18,few,TRBV5-1,TGCGCCAGCAGCTGGGAATCTACGACCCTTGAAACACATGGCGAGCAGTACTTC,CASSWESTTLETHGEQYF
TRBJ2-2,NA,14,NA,TRBV29-1,TGCAGCATTACAGAGGATTTAGGCACCGGGGAGCTGTTTTTT,CSITEDLGTGELFF
TRBJ2-1,NA,16,NA,TRBV27,TGTGCCAGCAGTTTATTAGGGGGGGGGCAGCCCAATGAGCAGTTCTTC,CASSLLGGGQPNEQFF
TRBJ2-3,TRBD2,19,NA,TRBV13,TGTGCCAGCAGCTTGAGACTAGCGGGAGTCGGGACTAGCACAGATACGCAGTATTTT,CASSLRLAGVGTSTDTQYF
TRBJ1-1,TRBD1,14,NA,TRBV2,TGTGCCAGCAGTGGGGGGACAGACAACACTGAAGCTTTCTTT,CASSGGTDNTEAFF
TRBJ2-7,NA,13,NA,TRBV7-6,TGTGCCAGCAGCTCGGGGGCGGCCTACGAGCAGTACTTC,CASSSGAAYEQYF
TRBJ2-1,NA,15,few,TRBV5-1,TGCGCCAGCAGCGATATGTACATCACGGGGAATGAGCAGTTCTTC,CASSDMYITGNEQFF
TRBJ2-3,TRBD1,15,NA,TRBV5-4,TGTGCCAGCACCCTCCGACAGGGTAGCACAGATACGCAGTATTTT,CASTLRQGSTDTQYF
TRBJ2-3,NA,14,NA,TRBV10-3,TGTGCCATCAGCGTACATCTCCACACAGATACGCAGTATTTT,CAISVHLHTDTQYF
TRBJ1-2,NA,14,few,TRBV6-5,TGTGCCAGCAGTTTTTCCGGGGACGCAAGCGGCTACACCTTC,CASSFSGDASGYTF
TRBJ2-1,TRBD1,15,NA,TRBV7-9,TGTGCCAGCAGCTACGATAGACAGGGGTCGAATGAGCAGTTCTTC,CASSYDRQGSNEQFF
TRBJ2-7,TRBD1,15,many,TRBV12-3/TRBV12-4,TGTGCCAGCAGTTTATTTGAGGACAGGACCTACGAGCAGTACTTC,CASSLFEDRTYEQYF
TRBJ1-1,NA,13,few,TRBV5-1,TGCGCCAGCAGCCCCTGGGGGAACACTGAAGCTTTCTTT,CASSPWGNTEAFF
TRBJ1-3,TRBD1,18,NA,TRBV19,TGTGCCAGCCGTTCCGGGACAGGGGGCGTACTGTCTGGAAACACCATATATTTT,CASRSGTGGVLSGNTIYF
TRBJ2-1,NA,12,few,TRBV6-6,TGTGCGGTAGTTAGCTCCTACAATGAGCAGTTCTTC,CAVVSSYNEQFF
TRBJ2-7,NA,15,NA,TRBV4-3,TGCGCCAGCAGCTTTCATCCGACAGCCACCTACGAGCAGTACTTC,CASSFHPTATYEQYF
TRBJ2-2,TRBD1,14,few,TRBV20-1,TGCAGTGCTAGACATCAGGGGGTCACCGGGGAGCTGTTTTTT,CSARHQGVTGELFF
TRBJ1-4,TRBD1,13,few,TRBV6-5,TGTGCCAGCAGTTACCCAGGACAGGGAAAACTGTTTTTT,CASSYPGQGKLFF
TRBJ2-7,NA,13,NA,TRBV29-1,TGCAGCGTATATACAGGGTCATCCTACGAGCAGTACTTC,CSVYTGSSYEQYF
TRBJ2-5,TRBD1,13,few,TRBV6-1,TGTGCCAGCACCCAGACAGGGATAGAGACCCAGTACTTC,CASTQTGIETQYF
TRBJ2-4,TRBD2,13,few,TRBV12-3/TRBV12-4,TGTGCCAGCAGTTTCGGCGGGAGTAACATTCAGTACTTC,CASSFGGSNIQYF
TRBJ2-1,TRBD2,16,few,TRBV6-5,TGTGCCAGCCAAGGGACTAGCGGATTCTCCTACAATGAGCAGTTCTTC,CASQGTSGFSYNEQFF
TRBJ2-5,NA,16,NA,TRBV7-9,TGTGCCAGCAGCTGGTCCCTATCGTCGTCCGTGGAGACCCAGTACTTC,CASSWSLSSSVETQYF
TRBJ1-1,TRBD1,15,few,TRBV12-3/TRBV12-4,TGTGCCAGCAGTCTCCCGACAGGGGAGAACACTGAAGCTTTCTTT,CASSLPTGENTEAFF
TRBJ1-2,NA,15,few,TRBV9,TGTGCCAGCAGCGTAGGGGCCAGCACTAACTATGGCTACACCTTC,CASSVGASTNYGYTF